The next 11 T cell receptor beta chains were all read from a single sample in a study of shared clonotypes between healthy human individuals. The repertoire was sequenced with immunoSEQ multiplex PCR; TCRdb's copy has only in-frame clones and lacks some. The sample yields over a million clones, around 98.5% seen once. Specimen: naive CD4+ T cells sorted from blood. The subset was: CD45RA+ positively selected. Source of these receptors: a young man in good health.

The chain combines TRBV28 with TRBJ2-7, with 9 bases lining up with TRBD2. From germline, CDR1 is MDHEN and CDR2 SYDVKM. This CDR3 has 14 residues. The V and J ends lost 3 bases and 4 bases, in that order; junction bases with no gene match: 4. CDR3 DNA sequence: TGTGCCAGCAGTTTTAGCGGGAGTGAGTACGAGCAGTACTTC. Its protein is CASSFSGSEYEQYF.

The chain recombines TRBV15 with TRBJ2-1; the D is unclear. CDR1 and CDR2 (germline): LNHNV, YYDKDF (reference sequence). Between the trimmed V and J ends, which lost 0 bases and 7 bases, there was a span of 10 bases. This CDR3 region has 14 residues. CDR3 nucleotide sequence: TGTGCCACCAGCAGAGATCCCAATTCTAATGAGCAGTTCTTC. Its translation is CATSRDPNSNEQFF.

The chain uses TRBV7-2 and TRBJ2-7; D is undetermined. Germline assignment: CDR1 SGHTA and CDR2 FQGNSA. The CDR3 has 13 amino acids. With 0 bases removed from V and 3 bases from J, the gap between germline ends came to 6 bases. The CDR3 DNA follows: TGTGCCAGCAGCTTAGCGGCCCACTACGAGCAGTACTTC. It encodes CASSLAAHYEQYF.

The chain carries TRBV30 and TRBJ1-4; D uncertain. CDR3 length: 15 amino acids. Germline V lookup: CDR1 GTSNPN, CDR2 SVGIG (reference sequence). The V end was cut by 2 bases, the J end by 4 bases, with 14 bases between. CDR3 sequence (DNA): TGTGCCTGGAGTACGGTACAGATTTATAATGAAAAACTGTTTTTT. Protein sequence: CAWSTVQIYNEKLFF. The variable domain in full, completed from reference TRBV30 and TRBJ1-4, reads SQTIHQWPATLVQPVGSPLSLECTVEGTSNPNLYWYRQAAGRGLQLLFYSVGIGQISSEVPQNLSASRPQDRQFILSSKKLLLSDSGFYLCAWSTVQIYNEKLFFGSGTQLSVL.

The CDR3 sequence: CASTLNPTHTPDTQYF. As DNA, the CDR3 is TGTGCCAGCACCCTTAACCCGACACATACCCCAGATACGCAGTATTTT. The chain couples TRBV6-4 to TRBJ2-3; no clear D. The CDR3 is made up of 16 amino acids. Germline values: CDR1 MRHNA, CDR2 SNTAGT. V was shortened by 7 bases and J by 4 bases, with 21 bases between the two germline ends.

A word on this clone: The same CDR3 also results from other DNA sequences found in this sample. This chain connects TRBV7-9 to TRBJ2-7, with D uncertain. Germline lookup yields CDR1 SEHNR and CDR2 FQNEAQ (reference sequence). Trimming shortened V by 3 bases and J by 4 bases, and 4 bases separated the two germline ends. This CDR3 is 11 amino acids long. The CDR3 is CASSLRYEQYF. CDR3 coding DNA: TGTGCCAGCAGCTTGCGTTACGAGCAGTACTTC.

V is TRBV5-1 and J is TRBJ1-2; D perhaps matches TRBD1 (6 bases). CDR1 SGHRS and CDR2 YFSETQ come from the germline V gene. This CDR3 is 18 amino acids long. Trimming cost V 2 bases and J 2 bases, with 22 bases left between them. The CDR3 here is CASSFVPRTVEANYGYTF. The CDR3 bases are TGCGCCAGCAGCTTCGTTCCCAGGACAGTTGAAGCCAACTATGGCTACACCTTC.

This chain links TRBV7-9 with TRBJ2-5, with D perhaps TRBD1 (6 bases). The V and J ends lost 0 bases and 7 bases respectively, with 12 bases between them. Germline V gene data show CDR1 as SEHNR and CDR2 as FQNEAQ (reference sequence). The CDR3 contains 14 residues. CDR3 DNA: TGTGCCAGCAGCTTAGCAGCAGGGGCTGGGACCCAGTACTTC. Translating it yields CASSLAAGAGTQYF.

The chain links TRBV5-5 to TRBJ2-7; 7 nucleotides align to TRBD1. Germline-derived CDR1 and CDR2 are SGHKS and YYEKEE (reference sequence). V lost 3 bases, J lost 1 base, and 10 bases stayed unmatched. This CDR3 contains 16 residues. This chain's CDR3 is CASSSPNRGVSYEQYF. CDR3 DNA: TGTGCCAGCAGCTCCCCAAACAGGGGTGTGTCCTACGAGCAGTACTTC.

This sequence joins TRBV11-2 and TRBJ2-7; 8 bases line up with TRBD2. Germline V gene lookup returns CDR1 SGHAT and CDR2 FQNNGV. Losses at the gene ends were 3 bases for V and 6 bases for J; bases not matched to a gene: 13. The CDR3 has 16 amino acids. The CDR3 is CASSLSAGGTLGEQYF. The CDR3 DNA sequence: TGTGCCAGCAGCTTGTCCGCGGGAGGTACCCTCGGCGAGCAGTACTTC.

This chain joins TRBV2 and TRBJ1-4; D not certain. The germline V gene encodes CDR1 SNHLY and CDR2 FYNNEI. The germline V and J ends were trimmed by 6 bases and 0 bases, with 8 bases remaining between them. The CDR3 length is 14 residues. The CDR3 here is CASSSSSTNEKLFF. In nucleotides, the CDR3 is TGTGCCAGCAGCTCGTCTTCAACTAATGAAAAACTGTTTTTT.